This is a list of T cell receptor beta chains from one sample in a study of shared clonotypes between healthy human individuals. Profiling relied on immunoSEQ multiplex PCR, and the TCRdb table lists in-frame clones only, not all of them. The sample lists about 730,000 clones, 55% to 75% seen once, with approximately 2% in the top ten. Specimen: memory CD4+ T cells sorted from blood. The receptors shown here come from a woman aged 30 to 39 in good health. The conserved cysteine and the conserved F or W are not part of the CDR3 here. Fields, in order: J gene, V gene, CDR3 protein.

J gene: TRBJ2-3
V gene: TRBV9
CDR3 protein: ASSVAGQGMDTQY

J gene: TRBJ1-1
V gene: TRBV5-4
CDR3 protein: ASSIDRGREAF

J gene: TRBJ2-7
V gene: TRBV2
CDR3 protein: ASSEEGLAGASYEQY

J gene: TRBJ2-5
V gene: TRBV2
CDR3 protein: ASSATSGRETQY

J gene: TRBJ2-3
V gene: TRBV19
CDR3 protein: ASSITADTQY

J gene: TRBJ2-6
V gene: TRBV7-9
CDR3 protein: ASSLQAGANVLT

J gene: TRBJ2-7
V gene: TRBV23-1
CDR3 protein: ASSQSTGGTYEQY

J gene: TRBJ2-1
V gene: TRBV29-1
CDR3 protein: SVGGADSLLRVSYNEQF

J gene: TRBJ2-7
V gene: TRBV2
CDR3 protein: ASSPDWTGGEQY

J gene: TRBJ1-2
V gene: TRBV19
CDR3 protein: ASSMGKYYGYT

J gene: TRBJ2-5
V gene: TRBV11-3
CDR3 protein: ASKAGGPGETQY

J gene: TRBJ2-2
V gene: TRBV7-8
CDR3 protein: ASSPRTGPFSTGELF

J gene: TRBJ2-2
V gene: TRBV5-1
CDR3 protein: ASSSAARTSGRGTGELF

J gene: TRBJ2-5
V gene: TRBV5-1
CDR3 protein: ASSLVTEETQY

J gene: TRBJ2-1
V gene: TRBV5-1
CDR3 protein: ASSFQGLNEQF

J gene: TRBJ2-3
V gene: TRBV14
CDR3 protein: ASSPRQGIGTQY

J gene: TRBJ1-2
V gene: TRBV15
CDR3 protein: ATSRGGGDYGYT

J gene: TRBJ2-2
V gene: TRBV27
CDR3 protein: ASTESTGTAGELF

J gene: TRBJ2-7
V gene: TRBV9
CDR3 protein: ASSGAGTGVGEQY

J gene: TRBJ2-1
V gene: TRBV19
CDR3 protein: ASGTQGGYNEQF

J gene: TRBJ2-5
V gene: TRBV11-2
CDR3 protein: ASSSTGVETQY

J gene: TRBJ2-5
V gene: TRBV19
CDR3 protein: ASSMGVAGDQETQY

J gene: TRBJ1-1
V gene: TRBV28
CDR3 protein: ATGGGNTEAF

J gene: TRBJ2-2
V gene: TRBV4-2
CDR3 protein: ASSQEEGALTGELF

J gene: TRBJ2-5
V gene: TRBV2
CDR3 protein: ASSEATRQQTQY

J gene: TRBJ2-3
V gene: TRBV2
CDR3 protein: ASSDRTDAQY

J gene: TRBJ1-5
V gene: TRBV28
CDR3 protein: ASVSGQGYQPQH

J gene: TRBJ2-7
V gene: TRBV28
CDR3 protein: ASSPGTARKAYEQY

J gene: TRBJ2-7
V gene: TRBV21-1
CDR3 protein: ASSHRGGEGSYEQY

J gene: TRBJ2-1
V gene: TRBV9
CDR3 protein: ASQRDRSNEQF

J gene: TRBJ1-1
V gene: TRBV5-8
CDR3 protein: ASSLTPNTEAF

J gene: TRBJ2-2
V gene: TRBV15
CDR3 protein: ATSTPSGRAAGELF

J gene: TRBJ2-1
V gene: TRBV6-1
CDR3 protein: ASSEAQGRYNEQF

J gene: TRBJ2-7
V gene: TRBV5-1
CDR3 protein: ASSLAGYYYEQY

J gene: TRBJ2-5
V gene: TRBV7-9
CDR3 protein: ASSAGTSAYQETQY

J gene: TRBJ2-1
V gene: TRBV28
CDR3 protein: ASSLTLAGSIHNEQF

J gene: TRBJ2-7
V gene: TRBV6-1
CDR3 protein: ASTRTETYEQY

J gene: TRBJ2-6
V gene: TRBV2
CDR3 protein: ASRKGQGAAGANVLT

J gene: TRBJ2-1
V gene: TRBV28
CDR3 protein: ASRTWGRDDNEQF

J gene: TRBJ2-3
V gene: TRBV9
CDR3 protein: ASSVGGSTSTDTQY

J gene: TRBJ2-3
V gene: TRBV11-2
CDR3 protein: ASSSQRTDTQY

J gene: TRBJ2-7
V gene: TRBV18
CDR3 protein: ASSQGTGHYEQY

J gene: TRBJ2-7
V gene: TRBV6-6
CDR3 protein: ASRTGDYEQY

J gene: TRBJ2-3
V gene: TRBV5-1
CDR3 protein: ASSLGAVSSTDTQY

J gene: TRBJ1-2
V gene: TRBV2
CDR3 protein: ATTRGSNHGYT

J gene: TRBJ2-5
V gene: TRBV23-1
CDR3 protein: ASSRTGTHLQETQY

J gene: TRBJ1-2
V gene: TRBV28
CDR3 protein: ASIQDRVYGYT

J gene: TRBJ1-1
V gene: TRBV5-1
CDR3 protein: ASSPSPGYLGTEAF

J gene: TRBJ1-2
V gene: TRBV19
CDR3 protein: ASSIDSGQGASGGYT

J gene: TRBJ1-2
V gene: TRBV7-9
CDR3 protein: ASSPHSGPKQNYGYT

J gene: TRBJ2-2
V gene: TRBV6-5
CDR3 protein: ASRGQSTGELF

J gene: TRBJ1-1
V gene: TRBV18
CDR3 protein: ASSPQGHTEAF

J gene: TRBJ1-3
V gene: TRBV7-6
CDR3 protein: ASTRDSSGNTIY

J gene: TRBJ1-3
V gene: TRBV7-2
CDR3 protein: ASSSRGAGNTIY